The rows below give T cell receptor beta chains drawn from one sample of a study of response to subunit inactivated influenza vaccine. Using its own MiXCR run on the RT-PCR reads, TCRdb lists one record per CDR3 protein. The sample has about 480,000 distinct CDR3 sequences, about 10% seen once. The source was PBMCs from blood, collected 40 to 50 days after vaccination. These receptor sequences come from a man aged 45 to 65 who received an inactivated influenza vaccine. Each CDR3 is given with its conserved first and last residue.

cdr3_length	v_call	cdr3_aa
18	TRBV24-1	CATSDPNTLRGRTGELFF
14	TRBV7-2	CASTRTGGSYEQYF
13	TRBV18	CASSPIKDNEQFF
15	TRBV9	CASSVVGGNTDTQYF
16	TRBV5-1	CASSARLVRDTDTQYF
15	TRBV29-1	CSVGWTSAWSGELFF
13	TRBV20-1	CSARRKGTYEQYF
13	TRBV6-2/TRBV6-3	CASRSGLSNEQFF
16	TRBV13	CASSSRLKGNQETQYF
12	TRBV9	CASSVNTGELFF
14	TRBV7-2	CASSVGLALYEQYF
18	TRBV12-3/TRBV12-4	CASSSRGLAGLSSYEQYF
16	TRBV7-2	CASSLVLAGGRDTQYF
14	TRBV7-9	CASSSAGGREKLFF
15	TRBV12-3/TRBV12-4	CASSFRHLNTGELFF
15	TRBV6-5	CASSYSRTGNYGYTF
14	TRBV12-3/TRBV12-4	CASRDSYSNQPQHF
15	TRBV15	CATSLLLAGYNEQFF
15	TRBV5-1	CASSLGSGYQETQYF
15	TRBV15	CATSRDYSATYEQYF
14	TRBV12-3/TRBV12-4	CASRQATVFSPLHF
16	TRBV11-2	CASSFVGYRGGNTQYF
14	TRBV29-1	CSAGQGWKTDTQYF
16	TRBV7-9	CASSSPGGSGATKAFF
14	TRBV4-2	CASSQGAGGDTQYF
13	TRBV6-6	CASSYGGGTEAFF
16	TRBV6-5	CASSLGTSGSGGELFF
16	TRBV5-1	CASSPSTGANTGELFF
17	TRBV5-1	CASSMDDGQVFNYGYTF
14	TRBV30	CAWSRTGGTGELFF
13	TRBV20-1	CSAPASGDHPQHF
16	TRBV5-1	CASSPRFSGSTDTQYF
15	TRBV10-3	CAISVVAGNYNEQFF
16	TRBV7-9	CASSLYPLAGYNEQFF
16	TRBV6-5	CASSYSMAGGYNEQFF
15	TRBV12-3/TRBV12-4	CASSLRAGPDQPQHF
12	TRBV27	CASSKIAGLTYF
15	TRBV4-2	CASSQEGQQSYEQYF
14	TRBV15	CATSIFGDDTEAFF
13	TRBV29-1	CSVLDRGQYEQYF
14	TRBV7-7	CASSPGGRRETQYF
17	TRBV7-8	CASSLRVAGNPHGTQYF
17	TRBV7-2	CASSPSMRRGRTGELFF
14	TRBV18	CASSSGQQPEKLFF
16	TRBV4-3	CASSQDWDRVYNEQFF
20	TRBV20-1	CSARDSGRLIVGSGSNEQYF
15	TRBV7-2	CASSLAWTGDYGYTF
15	TRBV7-2	CASSTEGTTNEKLFF